The 9 T cell receptor beta chains reported below all come from one sample, sequenced in a study of regulatory T cells in long-lasting Graves disease. HTBI primers from iRepertoire and Arm-PCR of CDR3 regions yielded the TCR beta libraries. TCRdb redid the calling of the multiplex PCR reads with MiXCR, one entry per CDR3 protein. The sample shows more than 400,000 distinct CDR3 sequences, about 16% of them seen only once. Noted time point: newly diagnosed GD, antithyroid drugs for less than 3 months. TCR sequences were obtained from RNA taken from PBMCs. This same sample was also part of a study on T cells in Graves' hyperthyroidism and ophthalmopathy.

Sequencing was performed on peripheral blood mononuclear cells (PBMCs), taken at new diagnosis, from a patient treated with antithyroid drugs. These TCRs come from a man aged 35 to 55 with Graves disease.

This clonotype showed up many times. The chain recombines TRBV6-2 or TRBV6-3 with TRBJ2-1, with TRBD2 matching 14 bases. V trimming: 5 bases; J trimming: 7 bases; junction bases outside the gene matches: 7. The V gene's germline CDR1 is MNHEY and CDR2 SVGEGT. The CDR3 extends over 16 amino acids. The CDR3 coding sequence is TGTGCCAGCAGTGAGACTAGCGGGAGGGGTGCTAATGAGCAGTTCTTC. It translates to CASSETSGRGANEQFF.

This clonotype has ten or more counts. The CDR3 bases are TGCAGTGCCCAAACAGGAGCCTTAGGCAATGAGCAGTTCTTC. It encodes CSAQTGALGNEQFF. The V call is TRBV20-1, the J call TRBJ2-1, with D possibly matching TRBD1 (5 bases). This CDR3 is 14 amino acids long. Germline CDR1 reads DFQATT; CDR2 reads SNEGSKA (reference sequence). With 6 bases removed from V and 6 bases from J, the gap between germline ends came to 18 bases.

This chain uses TRBV3-1 with TRBJ2-5; possibly TRBD2 for D (6 bases). Trimming removed 2 bases from V and 5 bases from J, with 21 bases in between. Germline lookup yields CDR1 LGHDT and CDR2 YNNKEL (reference sequence). The CDR3 totals 17 residues. CDR3 amino acids: CASSQLGPGREWETQYF. CDR3 coding DNA: TGTGCCAGCAGCCAATTGGGCCCCGGGAGAGAGTGGGAGACCCAGTACTTC.

About this clonotype: The junction departs from germline at one end; a sequencing error may be responsible. V and J are TRBV28 and TRBJ2-6, with D tentatively TRBD1 (5 bases). The CDR3 length is 13 residues. Germline assignment: CDR1 MDHEN and CDR2 SYDVKM. This CDR3 reads CASQGSGASVLTF. CDR3 bases: TGTGCCAGCCAGGGCTCTGGGGCCAGCGTCCTGACTTTC.

In this sample, this clonotype turned up many times. V gene TRBV5-1 combines with J gene TRBJ1-1; no definite D call. V lost 4 bases and J lost 0, with 7 bases in between. CDR3 size: 13 residues. The germline CDR1 and CDR2 sequences are SGHRS and YFSETQ. The CDR3 DNA is TGCGCCAGCAGCCGAGCCATGAACACTGAAGCTTTCTTT. It specifies CASSRAMNTEAFF.

A few counts support this clonotype. This rearrangement joins TRBV20-1 to TRBJ2-1; 7 nucleotides agree with TRBD2. The J call may not be correct, given that the DNA end is closer to TRBJ2-5. The CDR3 spans 14 residues. Germline V gene lookup returns CDR1 DFQATT and CDR2 SNEGSKA (reference sequence). The CDR3 sequence: CSAERLAAQETQYF. For the CDR3, the DNA is TGCAGTGCTGAGCGCCTAGCGGCCCAAGAGACCCAGTACTTC.

This clonotype was counted many times. This chain connects TRBV7-9 to TRBJ2-7; 8 positions agree with TRBD1. Trimming at V came to 5 bases and at J to 3 bases, leaving 6 bases not matched to a gene. This CDR3 is built from 14 residues. Per germline, CDR1 SEHNR and CDR2 FQNEAQ (reference sequence). The chain's CDR3 is CASSPGQDFYEQYF. Written as DNA, the CDR3 is TGTGCCAGCAGCCCGGGACAGGACTTCTACGAGCAGTACTTC. Using reference TRBV7-9 and TRBJ2-7 for the parts outside the CDR3, the full variable domain is DTGVSQNPRHKITKRGQNVTFRCDPISEHNRLYWYRQTLGQGPEFLTYFQNEAQLEKSRLLSDRFSAERPKGSFSTLEIQRTEQGDSAMYLCASSPGQDFYEQYFGPGTRLTVT.

This clonotype was recorded many times. The chain combines TRBV2 with TRBJ2-1; D not certain. The CDR3 has 14 amino acids. Trimming left V 3 bases short and J 0 bases short, with 6 bases between. The germline V gene has CDR1 SNHLY and CDR2 FYNNEI. The CDR3 is CASSDSSSYNEQFF. Written as DNA, the CDR3 is TGTGCCAGCAGTGATTCAAGCTCCTACAATGAGCAGTTCTTC.

This clonotype was observed a few times. The chain links TRBV12-3 or TRBV12-4 to TRBJ2-5; D is ambiguous. The CDR3 has 13 amino acids. With 7 bases removed from V and 5 bases from J, the gap between germline ends came to 14 bases. In DNA, the CDR3 is TGTGCCAGCATGGCCGGGCCCGGGGAGACCCAGTACTTC. This encodes CASMAGPGETQYF.